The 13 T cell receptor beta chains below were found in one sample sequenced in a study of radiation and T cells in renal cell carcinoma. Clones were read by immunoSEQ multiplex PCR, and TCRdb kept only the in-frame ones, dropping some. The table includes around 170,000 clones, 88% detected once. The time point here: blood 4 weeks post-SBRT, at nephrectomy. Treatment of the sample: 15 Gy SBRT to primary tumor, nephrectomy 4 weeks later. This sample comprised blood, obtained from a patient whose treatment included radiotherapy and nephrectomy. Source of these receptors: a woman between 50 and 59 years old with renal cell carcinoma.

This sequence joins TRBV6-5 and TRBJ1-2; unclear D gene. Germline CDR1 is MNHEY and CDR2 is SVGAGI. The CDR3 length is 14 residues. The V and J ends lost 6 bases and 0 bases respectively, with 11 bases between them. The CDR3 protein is CASRSSGTNYGYTF. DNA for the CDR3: TGTGCCAGCAGATCGTCGGGGACTAACTATGGCTACACCTTC.

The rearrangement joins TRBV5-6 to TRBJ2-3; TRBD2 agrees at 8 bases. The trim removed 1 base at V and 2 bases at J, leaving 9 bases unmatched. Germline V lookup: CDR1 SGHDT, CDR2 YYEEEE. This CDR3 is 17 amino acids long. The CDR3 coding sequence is TGTGCCAGCAGCTTGCGGGGGGGCAATTACCCCACAGATACGCAGTATTTT. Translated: CASSLRGGNYPTDTQYF.

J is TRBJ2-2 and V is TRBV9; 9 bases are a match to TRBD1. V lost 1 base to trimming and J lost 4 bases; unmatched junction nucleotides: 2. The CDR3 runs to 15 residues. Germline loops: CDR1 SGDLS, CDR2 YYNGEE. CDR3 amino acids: CASSVRGQGTGELFF. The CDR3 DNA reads TGTGCCAGCAGCGTAAGGGGACAGGGCACCGGGGAGCTGTTTTTT.

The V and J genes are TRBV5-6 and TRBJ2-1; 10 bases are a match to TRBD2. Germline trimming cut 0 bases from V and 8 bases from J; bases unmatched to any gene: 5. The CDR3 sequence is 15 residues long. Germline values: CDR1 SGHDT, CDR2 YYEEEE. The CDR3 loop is CASSLALAGIDEQFF. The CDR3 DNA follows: TGTGCCAGCAGCTTGGCACTAGCGGGAATCGATGAGCAGTTCTTC.

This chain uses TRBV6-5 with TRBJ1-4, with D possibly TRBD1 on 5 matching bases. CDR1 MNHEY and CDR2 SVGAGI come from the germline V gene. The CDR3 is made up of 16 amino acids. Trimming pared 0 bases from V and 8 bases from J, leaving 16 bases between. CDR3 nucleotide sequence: TGTGCCAGCAGTTACTCGAAAGACGGGGCGAAGGAAAAACTGTTTTTT. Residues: CASSYSKDGAKEKLFF.

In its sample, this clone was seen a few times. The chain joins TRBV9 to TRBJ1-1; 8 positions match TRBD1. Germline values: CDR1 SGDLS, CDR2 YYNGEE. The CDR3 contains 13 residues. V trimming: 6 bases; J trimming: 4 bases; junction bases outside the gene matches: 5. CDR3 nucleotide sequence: TGTGCCAGCAACCCACAGGGGGGCACTGAAGCTTTCTTT. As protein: CASNPQGGTEAFF.

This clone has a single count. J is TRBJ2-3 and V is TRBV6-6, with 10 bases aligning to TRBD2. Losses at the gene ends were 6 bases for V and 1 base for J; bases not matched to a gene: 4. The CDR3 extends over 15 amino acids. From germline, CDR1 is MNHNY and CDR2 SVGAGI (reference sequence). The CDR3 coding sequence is TGTGCCAGCAGACCTCTAGCGGGGGGCACAGATACGCAGTATTTT. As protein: CASRPLAGGTDTQYF.

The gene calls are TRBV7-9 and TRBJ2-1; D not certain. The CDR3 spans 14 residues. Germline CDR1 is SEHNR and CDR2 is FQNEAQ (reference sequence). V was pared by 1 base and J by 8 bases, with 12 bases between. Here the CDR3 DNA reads TGTGCCAGCAGCTTAGGTGGGGATTCCGATGAGCAGTTCTTC. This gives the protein CASSLGGDSDEQFF.

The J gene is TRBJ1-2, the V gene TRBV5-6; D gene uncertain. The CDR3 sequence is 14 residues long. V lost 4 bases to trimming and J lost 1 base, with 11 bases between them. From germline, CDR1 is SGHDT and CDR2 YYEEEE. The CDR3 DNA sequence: TGTGCCAGCAGCGAACCAACGAGTAACTATGGCTACACCTTC. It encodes CASSEPTSNYGYTF.

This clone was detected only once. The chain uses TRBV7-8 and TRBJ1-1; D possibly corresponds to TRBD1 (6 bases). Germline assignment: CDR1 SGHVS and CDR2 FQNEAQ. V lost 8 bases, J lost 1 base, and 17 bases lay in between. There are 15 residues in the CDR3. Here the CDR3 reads CASDESTTGNTEAFF. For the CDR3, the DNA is TGTGCCAGCGATGAGTCTACGACAGGGAACACTGAAGCTTTCTTT.

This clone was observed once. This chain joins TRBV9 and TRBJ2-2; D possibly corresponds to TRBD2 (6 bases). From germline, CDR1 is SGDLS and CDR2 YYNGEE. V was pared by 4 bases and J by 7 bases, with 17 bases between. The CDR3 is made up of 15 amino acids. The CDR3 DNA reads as TGTGCCAGCAGCACCCCTGCCGGGGGAGACGGGGAGCTGTTTTTT. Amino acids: CASSTPAGGDGELFF.

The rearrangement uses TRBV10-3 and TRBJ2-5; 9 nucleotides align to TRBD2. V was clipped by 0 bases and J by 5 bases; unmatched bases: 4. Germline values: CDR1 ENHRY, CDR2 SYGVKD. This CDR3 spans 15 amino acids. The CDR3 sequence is CAISESDSGGETQYF. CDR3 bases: TGTGCCATCAGTGAGTCGGATAGCGGGGGTGAGACCCAGTACTTC.

CDR3 DNA: TGTGCCAGCAATCCCAACGGGGAGACCCAGTACTTC. It yields the protein CASNPNGETQYF. V usage is TRBV6-6 and J usage is TRBJ2-5; D is uncertain. The ends were cut back, 7 bases at V and 5 bases at J, with 11 bases in the middle. Germline V gives CDR1 MNHNY, CDR2 SVGAGI (reference sequence). This CDR3 has 12 residues.